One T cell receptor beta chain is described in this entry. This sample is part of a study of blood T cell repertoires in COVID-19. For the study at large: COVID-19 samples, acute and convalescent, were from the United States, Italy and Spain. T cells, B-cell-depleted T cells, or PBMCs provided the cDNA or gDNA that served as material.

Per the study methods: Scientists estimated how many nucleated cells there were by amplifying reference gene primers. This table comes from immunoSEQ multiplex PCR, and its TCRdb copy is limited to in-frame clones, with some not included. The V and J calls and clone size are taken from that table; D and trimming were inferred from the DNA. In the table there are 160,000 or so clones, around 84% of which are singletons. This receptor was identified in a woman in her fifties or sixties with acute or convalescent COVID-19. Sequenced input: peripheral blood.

The CDR3 bases are TGTGCCAGCAGTGCACTAGCGGGTGTTGAGAACACCGGGGAGCTGTTTTTT. Its protein product is CASSALAGVENTGELFF. The V gene is TRBV25-1, the J gene TRBJ2-2; 9 bases agree with TRBD2. CDR1 is MGHDK and CDR2 is SYGVNS in the germline V gene. CDR3 length equals 17 residues. Trimming took 4 bases from V and 1 from J; bases not matched to a gene: 7. Based on the CDR3 plus reference TRBV25-1 and TRBJ2-2, the full variable domain is EADIYQTPRYLVIGTGKKITLECSQTMGHDKMYWYQQDPGMELHLIHYSYGVNSTEKGDLSSESTVSRIRTEHFPLTLESARPSHTSQYLCASSALAGVENTGELFFGEGSRLTVL.